Many counts were recorded for the clone carrying this T cell receptor beta chain. The antigen is unknown. TCRdb reprocessed the 5' RACE reads via MiXCR and lists one record per CDR3 protein. Of 150,000 to 200,000 distinct CDR3 sequences listed, 18% are singletons. Germline V lookup: CDR1 SGHRS, CDR2 YFSETQ. The V and J ends lost 3 bases and 4 bases, in that order; junction bases with no gene match: 0. The CDR3 extends over 12 amino acids. These data belong to a study of CD8 T cells in ankylosing spondylitis. Study findings and constraints: Several of the motif variants were reported before in synovial fluid and blood from reactive arthritis.

The chain is built from TRBV5-1 and TRBJ2-7; 8 bases agree with TRBD1. This receptor was taken from a male donor between 5 and 29 years old with ankylosing spondylitis or in good health (not recorded which). Sequencing input: blood, either unsorted or a sorted T cell fraction (not recorded which). The CDR3 DNA reads as TGCGCCAGCAGCTGGACAGGGTACGAGCAGTACTTC. Protein: CASSWTGYEQYF. Together with reference TRBV5-1 and TRBJ2-7, the CDR3 gives the full variable domain: KAGVTQTPRYLIKTRGQQVTLSCSPISGHRSVSWYQQTPGQGLQFLFEYFSETQRNKGNFPGRFSGRQFSNSRSEMNVSTLELGDSALYLCASSWTGYEQYFGPGTRLTVT.